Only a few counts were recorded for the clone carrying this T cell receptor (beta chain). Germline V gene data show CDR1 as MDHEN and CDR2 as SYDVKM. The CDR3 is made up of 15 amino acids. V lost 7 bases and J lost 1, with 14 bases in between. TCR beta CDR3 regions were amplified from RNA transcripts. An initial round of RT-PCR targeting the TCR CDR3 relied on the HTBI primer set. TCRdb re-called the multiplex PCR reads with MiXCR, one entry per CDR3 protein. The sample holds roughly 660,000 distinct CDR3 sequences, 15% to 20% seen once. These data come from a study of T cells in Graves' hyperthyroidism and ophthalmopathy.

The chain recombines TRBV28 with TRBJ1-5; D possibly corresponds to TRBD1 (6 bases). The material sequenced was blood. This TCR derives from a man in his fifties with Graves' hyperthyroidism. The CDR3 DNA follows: TGTGCCAGCACAATTGACAGGCTAAGCAATCAGCCCCAGCATTTT. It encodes CASTIDRLSNQPQHF. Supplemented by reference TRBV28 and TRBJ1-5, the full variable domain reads DVKVTQSSRYLVKRTGEKVFLECVQDMDHENMFWYRQDPGLGLRLIYFSYDVKMKEKGDIPEGYSVSREKKERFSLILESASTNQTSMYLCASTIDRLSNQPQHFGDGTRLSIL.